A single sample gave rise to the 3 T cell receptor beta chains below, sequenced in a study of cytomegalovirus exposure and HLA in healthy donors. Primers included in the PCR were 60 Vbeta and 13 Jbeta primers. The assay was immunoSEQ multiplex PCR, and TCRdb's table has in-frame clones only and misses some. Among some 150,000 clones, around 85% were seen once, and the ten largest hold about 4.5%. Sequenced material: PBMCs. The receptors come from a man aged 35 to 55 in good health and CMV-seronegative.

In this sample, this clone turned up a few times. The chain combines TRBV5-1 with TRBJ2-2, with unresolved D. There are 15 residues in the CDR3. Germline V gives CDR1 SGHRS, CDR2 YFSETQ. The V and J ends lost 0 bases and 0 bases respectively, with 6 bases between them. The CDR3: CASSLDATNTGELFF. The CDR3 nucleotides read TGCGCCAGCAGCTTGGACGCTACGAACACCGGGGAGCTGTTTTTT.

The chain combines TRBV7-6 with TRBJ1-1, with 7 bases identical to TRBD1. CDR1 and CDR2 (germline): SGHVS, FNYEAQ. Germline trimming cut 2 bases from V and 1 base from J; bases unmatched to any gene: 4. This CDR3 comprises 15 residues. The chain's CDR3 is CASSLLGQTNTEAFF. CDR3 sequence (DNA): TGTGCCAGCAGCTTATTGGGACAGACGAACACTGAAGCTTTCTTT.

V is TRBV5-4 and J is TRBJ2-5, with TRBD1 matching over 9 bases. The tail of the sequence fits TRBJ2-7 better, so the J call may be wrong. The germline V gene encodes CDR1 SGHNT and CDR2 YYREEE (reference sequence). CDR3 length equals 14 residues. CDR3 sequence reads: CASSTTGGNYEQYF. DNA for the CDR3: TGTGCCAGCAGTACCACAGGGGGCAACTACGAGCAGTACTTC.